This T cell receptor (beta chain) was sequenced for a study of shared clonotypes between healthy human individuals. Source study methods: Because ImmunoSEQ provided only junction sequences with no quality scores, the filtering differed. Using immunoSEQ multiplex PCR, the repertoire was profiled, and TCRdb retains in-frame clones only, with some absent. That table furnishes V, J and clone size, whereas the DNA furnished D and trimming. The sample carries 1.6 million or so clones, 98% recorded once. Donors were Caucasian adults residing in Nashville, Tennessee, USA. The clonotype comes from a man aged 25 to 45 in good health. Sequencing input: naive CD4+ T cells sorted from blood. The subset is: CD45RA+ positively selected.

The CDR3 DNA reads TGCGCCAGCAGCTCGGGGTTTTGGCGGGGGACAGATACGCAGTATTTT. It translates to CASSSGFWRGTDTQYF. This chain links TRBV5-1 with TRBJ2-3; 7 bases fit TRBD2. V dropped 3 bases and J dropped 3; count of bases not matched to a gene: 10. This CDR3 is built from 16 residues. Germline V gene data show CDR1 as SGHRS and CDR2 as YFSETQ.